The 18 T cell receptor beta chains below all came from one sample that was sequenced in a study of CD8+ T cells in alopecia areata. Extraction and reverse transcription of RNA yielded cDNA as the sequencing template. TCRdb's copy holds only in-frame clones and misses some; the assay was immunoSEQ multiplex PCR. The data show 200,000 or so clones, roughly two fifths seen once. Noted treatment: oral pan-JAK inhibitor, 5-10 mg twice daily. Specimen: CD4+ T cells sorted from blood, collected at approximately week 39, from a patient treated with tofacitinib. Receptors were obtained from a human donor with alopecia areata.

The chain is built from TRBV7-2 and TRBJ2-7, with 13 bases fitting TRBD2. This CDR3 contains 15 residues. Germline V gene data show CDR1 as SGHTA and CDR2 as FQGNSA. V trimming: 4 bases; J trimming: 10 bases; junction bases outside the gene matches: 10. Here the CDR3 reads CASSSRGTSGTKQYF. The CDR3 DNA sequence: TGTGCCAGCAGCTCGAGGGGGACTAGCGGGACCAAACAGTACTTC.

This chain connects TRBV29-1 to TRBJ1-3; no definite D call. With 1 base removed from V and 0 bases from J, the gap between germline ends came to 7 bases. The CDR3 spans 14 residues. Germline CDR1 and CDR2: SQVTM and ANQGSEA. The CDR3 is CSVEGTDSGNTIYF. CDR3 DNA sequence: TGCAGCGTTGAAGGAACGGACTCTGGAAACACCATATATTTT.

CDR3: CAWRRLAGEAGELFF. DNA for the CDR3: TGTGCCTGGAGAAGACTAGCGGGAGAGGCCGGGGAGCTGTTTTTT. This sequence joins TRBV30 and TRBJ2-2; 12 bases map to TRBD2. The CDR3 totals 15 residues. Germline trimming cut 3 bases from V and 6 bases from J; bases unmatched to any gene: 5. Germline V gene lookup returns CDR1 GTSNPN and CDR2 SVGIG (reference sequence).

This clone has a handful of counts. The chain employs TRBV9 and TRBJ2-1; no clear D gene. Germline V CDR1 and CDR2: SGDLS, YYNGEE. Trimming removed 4 bases at V and 5 bases at J, with 4 bases between. The CDR3 extends over 11 amino acids. Written as DNA, the CDR3 is TGTGCCAGCAGCTTTCACAATGAGCAGTTCTTC. Its translation is CASSFHNEQFF.

This rearrangement joins TRBV18 to TRBJ2-5; 8 bases line up with TRBD2. The ends lost 3 bases at V and 3 bases at J; junction bases unmatched: 3. The CDR3 covers 14 residues. Germline V gives CDR1 KGHSH, CDR2 LQKENI. CDR3 DNA sequence: TGTGCCAGCTCACCGGAACTAGCGGAAGAGACCCAGTACTTC. Translation: CASSPELAEETQYF.

The gene calls are TRBV9 and TRBJ2-6; D might be TRBD2 (5 bases). Per the germline V gene, CDR1 is SGDLS and CDR2 is YYNGEE. The CDR3 extends over 16 amino acids. V lost 0 bases and J 1 base, leaving 8 bases between the germline ends. For the CDR3, the DNA is TGTGCCAGCAGCGTAGAAGAGGGTTCTGGGGCCAACGTCCTGACTTTC. Translating it yields CASSVEEGSGANVLTF. The whole variable domain, filled in from reference TRBV9 and TRBJ2-6, reads DSGVTQTPKHLITATGQRVTLRCSPRSGDLSVYWYQQSLDQGLQFLIQYYNGEERAKGNILERFSAQQFPDLHSELNLSSLELGDSALYFCASSVEEGSGANVLTFGAGSRLTVL.

The chain is built from TRBV7-8 and TRBJ2-2; 8 bases align to TRBD1. V dropped 2 bases and J dropped 7; count of bases not matched to a gene: 6. The germline V gene encodes CDR1 SGHVS and CDR2 FQNEAQ. This CDR3 contains 15 residues. CDR3 in amino acids: CASSLRQGAIGELFF. CDR3 nucleotides: TGTGCCAGCAGCTTAAGGCAGGGGGCCATCGGGGAGCTGTTTTTT.

This clone was seen once. This chain uses TRBV5-1 with TRBJ2-7, with D uncertain. Trimming took off 0 bases at V and 1 base at J, with 11 bases between the two ends. CDR3 size: 15 residues. From germline, CDR1 is SGHRS and CDR2 YFSETQ. This chain's CDR3 is CASSLESVLSYEQYF. The CDR3 nucleotides read TGCGCCAGCAGCTTGGAATCGGTATTATCCTACGAGCAGTACTTC.

This chain uses TRBV15 with TRBJ2-7; the D gene is possibly TRBD1 (5 bases). This CDR3 has 14 residues. The germline V gene encodes CDR1 LNHNV and CDR2 YYDKDF (reference sequence). V gave up 0 bases and J gave up 4 bases, with 10 bases separating them. CDR3: CATSRETGPYEQYF. For the CDR3, the DNA is TGTGCCACCAGCAGAGAAACAGGCCCTTACGAGCAGTACTTC.

V and J are TRBV5-1 and TRBJ2-1; 7 positions match TRBD2. This CDR3 has 17 amino acids. The J segment lost 4 bases and the V segment lost 0 bases, leaving 10 bases of the junction unmatched. Germline CDR1 reads SGHRS; CDR2 reads YFSETQ. CDR3 region: CASSLAPVAGAYNEQFF. DNA for the CDR3: TGCGCCAGCAGCTTGGCCCCAGTGGCGGGAGCTTACAATGAGCAGTTCTTC. Complete variable domain (other parts from reference TRBV5-1 and TRBJ2-1): KAGVTQTPRYLIKTRGQQVTLSCSPISGHRSVSWYQQTPGQGLQFLFEYFSETQRNKGNFPGRFSGRQFSNSRSEMNVSTLELGDSALYLCASSLAPVAGAYNEQFFGPGTRLTVL.

This chain joins TRBV30 and TRBJ2-7, with TRBD1 identical over 9 bases. The CDR3 runs 17 residues. Germline CDR1 is GTSNPN and CDR2 is SVGIG (reference sequence). V lost 0 bases and J lost 5; bases outside the gene matches: 14. The CDR3 spells CAWSVPKRDRVSHEQYF. CDR3 sequence (DNA): TGTGCCTGGAGTGTACCCAAAAGGGACAGGGTGTCGCACGAGCAGTACTTC.

This chain joins TRBV7-2 and TRBJ2-5, with 8 bases matching TRBD1. Unmatched junction bases numbered 13, after V lost 5 bases and J lost 5 bases. The CDR3 contains 16 residues. CDR1 and CDR2 from the germline V gene are SGHTA and FQGNSA. The CDR3 here is CASSPIGQGGMETQYF. Here the CDR3 DNA reads TGTGCCAGCAGCCCGATTGGACAGGGCGGGATGGAGACCCAGTACTTC.

The chain links TRBV15 to TRBJ2-2; maybe TRBD2 (5 bases). With 5 bases removed from V and 5 bases from J, the gap between germline ends came to 12 bases. Germline V gene data show CDR1 as LNHNV and CDR2 as YYDKDF (reference sequence). The CDR3 spans 14 residues. The CDR3: CATSPPEGTGELFF. The DNA of the CDR3 is TGTGCCACCAGCCCACCAGAGGGAACCGGGGAGCTGTTTTTT.

This chain connects TRBV9 to TRBJ2-1; D ambiguous. The V end lost 0 bases, the J end lost 0 bases, and 10 bases lay between the germline ends. The germline CDR1 and CDR2 sequences are SGDLS and YYNGEE. The CDR3 extends over 16 amino acids. CDR3 sequence (DNA): TGTGCCAGCAGCGTAGGTGGCCGGAGCTCCTACAATGAGCAGTTCTTC. Translation: CASSVGGRSSYNEQFF.

The chain links TRBV27 to TRBJ2-7, with a tentative D call TRBD1 (6 bases). The CDR3 runs to 13 residues. Between the trimmed V and J ends, which lost 8 bases and 3 bases, there was a span of 14 bases. CDR1 is MNHEY and CDR2 is SMNVEV in the germline V gene (reference sequence). The CDR3: CASGPLQGYEQYF. The CDR3 nucleotides are TGTGCCAGCGGGCCCTTACAGGGCTACGAGCAGTACTTC.

This clone has a handful of counts. The CDR3, as DNA: TGTGCCAGCAGCGGAACTAGGAACACCGGGGAGCTGTTTTTT. Residues: CASSGTRNTGELFF. The J gene is TRBJ2-2, the V gene TRBV2; D is perhaps TRBD2 (5 bases). Germline CDR1 and CDR2: SNHLY and FYNNEI. The ends were cut back, 6 bases at V and 1 base at J, with 9 bases in the middle. The CDR3 is made up of 14 amino acids.

The sample holds a few counts of this clone. The V and J genes are TRBV21-1 and TRBJ2-7; TRBD2 is taken as the D call from the table, unchecked against the DNA. TRBV21-1 is a listed pseudogene. The CDR3 totals 14 residues. CDR3 in DNA: TGTGCCAGCAGGGCGGGAGGGATTACCTACGAGCAGTACTTC. Amino acids: CASRAGGITYEQYF.

The chain joins TRBV7-2 to TRBJ1-5; D not certain. The length of the CDR3 is 15 residues. The V and J ends lost 3 bases and 1 base respectively, with 10 bases between them. Germline V gives CDR1 SGHTA, CDR2 FQGNSA. CDR3 sequence reads: CASSFNAESNQPQHF. CDR3 DNA sequence: TGTGCCAGCAGCTTCAATGCGGAAAGCAATCAGCCCCAGCATTTT.